This T cell receptor (beta chain) appears in the sequencing data of a study of T cells in Graves' hyperthyroidism and ophthalmopathy. It was around 11 ml of fresh peripheral blood that supplied the PBMCs. Many counts were recorded for this clonotype. The CDR3 regions of TCR beta were amplified from RNA transcripts. With the HTBI primer set, the TCR CDR3 went through a first round of RT-PCR. TCRdb used MiXCR to reprocess the multiplex PCR reads, holding one entry per CDR3 protein. The sample has about 280,000 distinct CDR3 sequences, about 25% seen once. The CDR3 consists of 16 residues. Germline lookup yields CDR1 MGHDK and CDR2 SYGVNS. Trimming took 5 bases from V and 2 from J, leaving 18 bases between them.

The rearrangement joins TRBV25-1 to TRBJ2-5; the D gene is possibly TRBD1 (6 bases). This TCR came from a man aged 35 to 55 with Graves' hyperthyroidism that later progressed to Graves' ophthalmopathy. The sequenced sample consisted of blood. The CDR3: CASSSDGAGVQETQYF. Written as DNA, the CDR3 is TGTGCCAGCAGTTCGGATGGGGCAGGGGTGCAAGAGACCCAGTACTTC.